This entry lists 29 T cell receptor beta chains sequenced from one sample in a study of T cells after yellow fever vaccination. Via MiXCR, TCRdb re-called the 5' RACE reads, giving one row per CDR3 protein. The data contain 240,000 or so distinct CDR3 sequences, 6.9% of them seen just once; the ten biggest clones take up over 0.65%. Sequenced material: CD4+ T cells sorted from PBMCs, taken 15 days after the yellow fever booster vaccination. Receptors were obtained from a young man who received the YFV17D yellow fever vaccine.

This clonotype has a count of ten or more. This rearrangement joins TRBV5-1 to TRBJ1-1; tentative D call: TRBD1 (6 bases). The CDR3 contains 13 residues. Deletions cut 4 bases from V and 8 bases from J, with 15 bases between. Germline V CDR1 and CDR2: SGHRS, YFSETQ. CDR3 nucleotide sequence: TGCGCCAGCAGCCCGGGCGGGGGGCTCGAAGCTTTCTTT. Translated: CASSPGGGLEAFF.

The chain uses TRBV10-2 and TRBJ2-7, with TRBD2 matching 9 bases. V shed 6 bases, J shed 2 bases, and the junction held 14 bases outside the gene matches. Germline loops: CDR1 WSHSY, CDR2 SAAADI. The CDR3 is made up of 17 amino acids. For the CDR3, the DNA is TGCGCCAGCAGGTCCCTCCCTAGGACTAGCGAGACCTACGAGCAGTACTTC. Amino acid sequence: CASRSLPRTSETYEQYF.

This clonotype was observed a handful of times. The CDR3 sequence: CASSSPGQQFSYNEQFF. As DNA, the CDR3 is TGCGCCAGCAGTTCACCGGGACAGCAATTCTCCTACAATGAGCAGTTCTTC. The chain uses TRBV5-1 and TRBJ2-1; 7 nucleotides agree with TRBD1. The CDR3 covers 17 residues. CDR1 and CDR2 (germline): SGHRS, YFSETQ. J was trimmed by 0 bases and V by 5 bases; bases with no gene match: 11.

The rearrangement joins TRBV7-2 to TRBJ2-1, with 8 bases that match TRBD1. The CDR3 is 15 residues long. V trimming: 5 bases; J trimming: 3 bases; junction bases outside the gene matches: 6. The germline CDR1 and CDR2 sequences are SGHTA and FQGNSA. CDR3 DNA sequence: TGTGCCAGCAGCGCCGACAGGGGAGGCTACAATGAGCAGTTCTTC. Protein sequence: CASSADRGGYNEQFF.

There are a few counts of this clonotype. V and J are TRBV20-1 and TRBJ2-7; 8 bases fit TRBD1. The CDR3 is made up of 17 amino acids. Germline CDR1 reads DFQATT; CDR2 reads SNEGSKA (reference sequence). Trimming at V came to 0 bases and at J to 2 bases, leaving 12 bases not matched to a gene. Written as DNA, the CDR3 is TGCAGTGCTAGAGACGGACAGGGACAAACTAGGACCTACGAGCAGTACTTC. This codes for CSARDGQGQTRTYEQYF.

This clonotype was observed at least ten times. The chain employs TRBV6-2 or TRBV6-3 and TRBJ2-7; 9 bases fit TRBD2. The CDR3 loop spans 15 amino acids. Unmatched junction bases numbered 12, after V lost 6 bases and J lost 6 bases. Per the germline V gene, CDR1 is MNHEY and CDR2 is SVGEGT. CDR3 in DNA: TGTGCCAGCAGCCGCTCTAGCGGGACTTTGGTCGAGCAGTACTTC. Its protein product is CASSRSSGTLVEQYF.

This clonotype appeared a few times. The rearrangement joins TRBV20-1 to TRBJ1-1, with 7 bases that match TRBD1. CDR1 and CDR2 (germline): DFQATT, SNEGSKA (reference sequence). The ends lost 0 bases at V and 5 bases at J; junction bases unmatched: 9. The CDR3 extends over 15 amino acids. In nucleotides, the CDR3 is TGCAGTGCTAGAGAGTTGACAGGGTTGGGGACTGAAGCTTTCTTT. It yields the protein CSARELTGLGTEAFF.

The rearrangement uses TRBV30 and TRBJ2-5; 9 bases fit TRBD1. This CDR3 has 14 amino acids. V lost 3 bases to trimming and J lost 4 bases; unmatched junction nucleotides: 6. Germline CDR1 GTSNPN, CDR2 SVGIG (reference sequence). As DNA, the CDR3 is TGTGCCTGGAGACCGGGACAGGGATCAGAGACCCAGTACTTC. Its protein product is CAWRPGQGSETQYF.

Only a few counts were recorded for this clonotype. This sequence joins TRBV6-1 and TRBJ1-6; D possibly corresponds to TRBD1 (5 bases). Germline V CDR1 and CDR2: MNHNS, SASEGT. The CDR3 length is 14 residues. The ends were cut back, 3 bases at V and 8 bases at J, with 11 bases in the middle. The CDR3 loop is CASSDRERDSPLHF. The CDR3 DNA sequence: TGTGCCAGCAGTGACAGGGAAAGGGATTCACCCCTCCACTTT.

V and J are TRBV7-9 and TRBJ2-1, with TRBD2 matching 11 bases. V shed 4 bases and J 2 bases; nucleotides not matched to a gene: 10. This CDR3 spans 18 amino acids. CDR1 is SEHNR and CDR2 is FQNEAQ in the germline V gene (reference sequence). The CDR3 loop is CASSSSTSGSRTYNEQFF. The CDR3, as DNA: TGTGCCAGCAGCTCTTCAACTAGCGGGAGTAGGACCTACAATGAGCAGTTCTTC.

The chain's CDR3 is CASSRTGTEYEKLFF. DNA for the CDR3: TGTGCCAGCAGTCGGACCGGGACAGAGTATGAAAAACTGTTTTTT. This rearrangement joins TRBV27 to TRBJ1-4, with 7 positions matching TRBD1. The trim removed 5 bases at V and 6 bases at J, leaving 9 bases unmatched. The CDR3 contains 15 residues. Germline V CDR1 and CDR2: MNHEY, SMNVEV (reference sequence).

The V and J genes are TRBV5-4 and TRBJ2-2; 10 bases agree with TRBD2. Germline-derived CDR1 and CDR2 are SGHNT and YYREEE (reference sequence). Trimming removed 7 bases from V and 1 base from J; junction bases left unmatched: 1. The CDR3 sequence is 14 residues long. The CDR3 loop reads CASQREGNTGELFF. For the CDR3, the DNA is TGTGCCAGCCAGCGGGAGGGGAACACCGGGGAGCTGTTTTTT.

This clonotype was seen more than once but under ten times. The rearrangement joins TRBV18 to TRBJ2-1; 9 nucleotides align to TRBD2. The CDR3 totals 14 residues. Germline V gene lookup returns CDR1 KGHSH and CDR2 LQKENI. The ends lost 7 bases at V and 2 bases at J; junction bases unmatched: 3. In DNA, the CDR3 is TGTGCCAGCTTGAGCGGGAGGACCTACAATGAGCAGTTCTTC. It translates to CASLSGRTYNEQFF.

This rearrangement joins TRBV6-6 to TRBJ1-5; weak D call: TRBD1 (5 bases). Germline V gives CDR1 MNHNY, CDR2 SVGAGI (reference sequence). This CDR3 contains 12 residues. Trimming pared 6 bases from V and 3 bases from J, leaving 6 bases between. CDR3 residues: CASRQDNQPQHF. CDR3 in DNA: TGTGCCAGCAGACAGGACAATCAGCCCCAGCATTTT.

This clonotype was counted at least ten times. The chain couples TRBV5-6 to TRBJ2-3; 9 bases agree with TRBD2. The germline V gene encodes CDR1 SGHDT and CDR2 YYEEEE. The CDR3 is 13 amino acids. V dropped 4 bases and J dropped 9; count of bases not matched to a gene: 6. CDR3: CASSGAGGSTQYF. The CDR3 coding sequence is TGTGCCAGCAGCGGAGCGGGAGGTTCAACGCAGTATTTT.

CDR3 loop: CSVGREPHEQFF. CDR3 sequence (DNA): TGCAGCGTTGGTCGGGAGCCCCATGAGCAGTTCTTC. This chain uses TRBV29-1 with TRBJ2-1, with D perhaps matching TRBD2 (6 bases). Trimming stripped 4 bases from V and 8 bases from J, with 12 bases between. This CDR3 region has 12 residues. Germline assignment: CDR1 SQVTM and CDR2 ANQGSEA.

The rearrangement links TRBV11-1 to TRBJ2-1, with no clear D. The CDR3 runs to 13 residues. With 6 bases removed from V and 4 bases from J, the gap between germline ends came to 10 bases. CDR1 is SGHAT, CDR2 FQDESV, per germline (reference sequence). The CDR3 loop reads CASRFGRYNEQFF. CDR3 sequence (DNA): TGTGCCAGCAGATTTGGCAGATACAATGAGCAGTTCTTC. Complete variable domain (other parts from reference TRBV11-1 and TRBJ2-1): EAEVAQSPRYKITEKSQAVAFWCDPISGHATLYWYRQILGQGPELLVQFQDESVVDDSQLPKDRFSAERLKGVDSTLKIQPAELGDSAMYLCASRFGRYNEQFFGPGTRLTVL.

A few counts support this clonotype. The chain has TRBV29-1 and TRBJ2-2; 11 bases align to TRBD2. Germline V gene data show CDR1 as SQVTM and CDR2 as ANQGSEA. There are 16 residues in the CDR3. The J segment lost 2 bases and the V segment lost 6 bases, leaving 8 bases of the junction unmatched. As DNA, the CDR3 is TGCAGCGTCGTTACTAGCGGGAGAGCTAACACCGGGGAGCTGTTTTTT. This translates into CSVVTSGRANTGELFF.

The V call is TRBV6-2 or TRBV6-3, the J call TRBJ2-1; tentatively, D is TRBD1 (5 bases). Trimming removed 6 bases at V and 2 bases at J, with 17 bases between. CDR1 is MNHEY and CDR2 is SVGEGT in the germline V gene. The CDR3 is 16 amino acids. The CDR3 spells CASSKKDTPTYNEQFF. CDR3 in DNA: TGTGCCAGCAGCAAGAAGGACACACCGACCTACAATGAGCAGTTCTTC.

The chain has TRBV7-8 and TRBJ2-7; no clear D gene. Germline V CDR1 and CDR2: SGHVS, FQNEAQ. The V end lost 3 bases, the J end lost 5 bases, and 14 bases lay between the germline ends. This CDR3 is 14 amino acids long. CDR3 region: CASSLPGPADEQYF. The CDR3 DNA reads TGTGCCAGCAGCTTGCCGGGCCCGGCAGACGAGCAGTACTTC. Variable domain in full (rest from reference TRBV7-8 and TRBJ2-7): GAGVSQSPRYKVAKRGQDVALRCDPISGHVSLFWYQQALGQGPEFLTYFQNEAQLDKSGLPSDRFFAERPEGSVSTLKIQRTQQEDSAVYLCASSLPGPADEQYFGPGTRLTVT.

Many counts were recorded for this clonotype. The chain links TRBV6-2 or TRBV6-3 to TRBJ2-5; D possibly corresponds to TRBD2 (6 bases). V lost 2 bases and J lost 3, with 10 bases in between. The CDR3 runs 14 residues. Germline V gene sequence: CDR1 MNHEY, CDR2 SVGEGT. In DNA form, the CDR3 reads TGTGCCAGCAGTTACGGGACTGCCGAAGAGACCCAGTACTTC. Its translation is CASSYGTAEETQYF.

This clonotype was picked up many times. The chain employs TRBV6-2 or TRBV6-3 and TRBJ2-7; no clear D. CDR3 length: 15 amino acids. Trimming pared 6 bases from V and 10 bases from J, leaving 25 bases between. CDR1 and CDR2 from the germline V gene are MNHEY and SVGEGT. CDR3 DNA sequence: TGTGCCAGCAGCATGGGCTCCGCAACCACCGCGGTTCAGTACTTC. Translating it yields CASSMGSATTAVQYF.

The J gene is TRBJ2-4, the V gene TRBV20-1, with 8 bases matching TRBD2. CDR1 and CDR2 from the germline V gene are DFQATT and SNEGSKA (reference sequence). V lost 3 bases to trimming and J lost 0 bases; unmatched junction nucleotides: 4. The CDR3 is made up of 15 amino acids. Here the CDR3 DNA reads TGCAGTGCTAGGACGGGAGGGGGAGCCAAAAACATTCAGTACTTC. It is translated as CSARTGGGAKNIQYF.

This CDR3 reads CSARDSTGNTIYF. The CDR3 DNA follows: TGCAGTGCTAGAGACAGTACTGGAAACACCATATATTTT. The chain carries TRBV20-1 and TRBJ1-3; D gene unclear. Per germline, CDR1 DFQATT and CDR2 SNEGSKA (reference sequence). V lost 0 bases and J 2 bases, leaving 5 bases between the germline ends. The CDR3 totals 13 residues.

In regard to this clonotype: Just one base apart from a much larger clone, this may be a read error. The gene calls are TRBV28 and TRBJ2-5; 8 positions match TRBD2. The V segment lost 4 bases and the J segment 4 bases; nucleotides outside the gene matches: 5. CDR1 is MDHEN and CDR2 is SYDVKM in the germline V gene. CDR3 length: 14 residues. The CDR3 loop reads CASSSGGGSETQYF. The CDR3 DNA follows: TGTGCCAGCAGTTCCGGGGGGGGCTCAGAGACCCAGTACTTC.

A remark on this clonotype: Relative to the germline gene, one junction end is altered; a read error may explain this. The gene calls are TRBV20-1 and TRBJ2-5; TRBD1 matches at 8 bases. Germline CDR1 DFQATT, CDR2 SNEGSKA (reference sequence). The CDR3 is 14 residues long. The CDR3, as DNA: TGCTGTGCTAGAGAGTGGACAGGGAGAGAGACCCAGTACTTC. This encodes CCAREWTGRETQYF.

This clonotype was counted ten times or more. This chain joins TRBV3-1 and TRBJ2-1, with TRBD2 matching 8 bases. Germline assignment: CDR1 LGHDT and CDR2 YNNKEL (reference sequence). The CDR3 is 13 amino acids. V was pared by 4 bases and J by 9 bases, with 5 bases of the junction left unmatched. CDR3: CASSPGLAIEQFF. Here the CDR3 DNA reads TGTGCCAGCAGCCCTGGACTAGCAATTGAGCAGTTCTTC.

V is TRBV7-2 and J is TRBJ2-4; 16 bases are shared with TRBD2. CDR1 is SGHTA, CDR2 FQGNSA, per germline. There are 16 residues in the CDR3. The junction had 5 bases not matched to a gene; V was cut back by 4 bases and J by 8 bases. The CDR3 here is CASSYGTSGRADIQYF. DNA for the CDR3: TGTGCCAGCAGCTACGGGACTAGCGGGAGGGCAGACATTCAGTACTTC.

CDR3 sequence reads: CASSYYTTGAFSEQFF. CDR3 sequence (DNA): TGTGCCAGCAGCTATTATACGACAGGGGCTTTTAGTGAGCAGTTCTTC. The V call is TRBV6-5, the J call TRBJ2-1, with 8 bases identical to TRBD1. Germline V gene sequence: CDR1 MNHEY, CDR2 SVGAGI. Trimming removed 6 bases from V and 9 bases from J; junction bases left unmatched: 16. The CDR3 consists of 16 residues.